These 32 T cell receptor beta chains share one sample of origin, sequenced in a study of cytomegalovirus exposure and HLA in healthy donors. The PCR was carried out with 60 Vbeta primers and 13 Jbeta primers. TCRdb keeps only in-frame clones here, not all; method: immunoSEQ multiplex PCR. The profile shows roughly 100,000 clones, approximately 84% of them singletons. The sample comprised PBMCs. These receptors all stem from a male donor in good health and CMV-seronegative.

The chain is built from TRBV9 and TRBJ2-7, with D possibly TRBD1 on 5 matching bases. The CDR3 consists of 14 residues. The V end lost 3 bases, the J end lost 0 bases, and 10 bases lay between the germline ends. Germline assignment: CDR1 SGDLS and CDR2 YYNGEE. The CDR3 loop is CASSADMSSYEQYF. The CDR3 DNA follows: TGTGCCAGCAGCGCGGACATGAGCTCCTACGAGCAGTACTTC.

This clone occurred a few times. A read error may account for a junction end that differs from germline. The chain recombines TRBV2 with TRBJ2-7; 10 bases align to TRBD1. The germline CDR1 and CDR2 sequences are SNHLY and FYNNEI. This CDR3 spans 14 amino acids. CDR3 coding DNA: TGTGCCAGCAGTACCACCGGGACAGGGGAGGGTTTGAGCTTC. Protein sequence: CASSTTGTGEGLSF.

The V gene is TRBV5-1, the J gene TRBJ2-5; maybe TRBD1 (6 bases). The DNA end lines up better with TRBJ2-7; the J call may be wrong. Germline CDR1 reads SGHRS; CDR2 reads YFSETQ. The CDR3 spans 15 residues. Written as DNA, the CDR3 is TGCGCCAGCAGCTTGGGCTCGGGACATCCTTACGAGCAGTACTTC. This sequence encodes CASSLGSGHPYEQYF.

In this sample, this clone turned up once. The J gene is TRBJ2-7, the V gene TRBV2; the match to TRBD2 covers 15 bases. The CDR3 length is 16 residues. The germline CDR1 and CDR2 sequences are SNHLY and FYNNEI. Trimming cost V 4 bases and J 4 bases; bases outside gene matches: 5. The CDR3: CASSGGTSGRRYEQYF. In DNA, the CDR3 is TGTGCCAGCAGTGGAGGGACTAGCGGGAGGAGGTACGAGCAGTACTTC.

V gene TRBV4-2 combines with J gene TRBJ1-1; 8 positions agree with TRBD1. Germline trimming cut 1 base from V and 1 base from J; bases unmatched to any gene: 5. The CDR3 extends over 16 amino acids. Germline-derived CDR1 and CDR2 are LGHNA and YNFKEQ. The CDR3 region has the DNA TGTGCCAGCAGCCAAGCGATAGGGACAGGGAACACTGAAGCTTTCTTT. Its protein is CASSQAIGTGNTEAFF.

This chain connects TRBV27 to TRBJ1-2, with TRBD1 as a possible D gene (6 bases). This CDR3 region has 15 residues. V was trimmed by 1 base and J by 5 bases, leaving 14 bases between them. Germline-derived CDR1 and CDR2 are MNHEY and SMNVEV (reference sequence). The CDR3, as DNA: TGTGCCAGCAGTTTATTCTCGGGGGGCAGGTATGGCTACACCTTC. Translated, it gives CASSLFSGGRYGYTF.

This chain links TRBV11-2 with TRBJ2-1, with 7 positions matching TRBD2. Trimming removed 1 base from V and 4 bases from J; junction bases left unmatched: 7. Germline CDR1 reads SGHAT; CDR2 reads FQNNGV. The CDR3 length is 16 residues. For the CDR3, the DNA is TGTGCCAGCAGCTTAGTTTCAGCGGGATTATACAATGAGCAGTTCTTC. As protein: CASSLVSAGLYNEQFF. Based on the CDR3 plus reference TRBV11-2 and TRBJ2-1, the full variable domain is EAGVAQSPRYKIIEKRQSVAFWCNPISGHATLYWYQQILGQGPKLLIQFQNNGVVDDSQLPKDRFSAERLKGVDSTLKIQPAKLEDSAVYLCASSLVSAGLYNEQFFGPGTRLTVL.

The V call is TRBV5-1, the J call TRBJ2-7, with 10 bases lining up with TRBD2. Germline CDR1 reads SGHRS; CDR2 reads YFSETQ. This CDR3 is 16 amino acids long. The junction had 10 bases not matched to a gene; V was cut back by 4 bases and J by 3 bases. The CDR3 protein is CASSLRPIAGGYEQYF. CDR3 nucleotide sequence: TGCGCCAGCAGCCTAAGGCCTATAGCGGGAGGCTACGAGCAGTACTTC.

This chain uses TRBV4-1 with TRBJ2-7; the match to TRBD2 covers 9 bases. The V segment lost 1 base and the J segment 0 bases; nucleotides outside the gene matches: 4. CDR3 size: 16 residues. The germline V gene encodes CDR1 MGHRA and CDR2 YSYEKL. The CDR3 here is CASSQAGLASSYEQYF. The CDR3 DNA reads TGCGCCAGCAGCCAAGCCGGACTAGCGAGCTCCTACGAGCAGTACTTC.

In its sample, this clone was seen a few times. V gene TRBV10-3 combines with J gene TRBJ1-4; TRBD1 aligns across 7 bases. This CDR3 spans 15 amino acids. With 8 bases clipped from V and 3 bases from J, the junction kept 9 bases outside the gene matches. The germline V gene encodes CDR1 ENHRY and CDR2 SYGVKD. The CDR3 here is CAIQEEQGANEKLFF. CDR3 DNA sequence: TGTGCCATCCAAGAGGAGCAGGGGGCTAATGAAAAACTGTTTTTT.

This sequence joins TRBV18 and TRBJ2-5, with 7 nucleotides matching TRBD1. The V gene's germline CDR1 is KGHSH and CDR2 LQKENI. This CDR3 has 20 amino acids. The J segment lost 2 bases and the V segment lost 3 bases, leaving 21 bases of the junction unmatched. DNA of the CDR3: TGTGCCAGCTCACCCCGACAGGGACGTCCATGGGGTGTGGGGCAAGAGACCCAGTACTTC. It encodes CASSPRQGRPWGVGQETQYF.

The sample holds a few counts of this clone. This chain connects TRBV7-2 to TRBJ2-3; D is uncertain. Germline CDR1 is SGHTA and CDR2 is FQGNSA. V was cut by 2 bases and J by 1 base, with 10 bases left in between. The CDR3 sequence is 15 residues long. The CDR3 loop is CASSLLLPGTDTQYF. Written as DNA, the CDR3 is TGTGCCAGCAGCTTATTACTACCAGGCACAGATACGCAGTATTTT.

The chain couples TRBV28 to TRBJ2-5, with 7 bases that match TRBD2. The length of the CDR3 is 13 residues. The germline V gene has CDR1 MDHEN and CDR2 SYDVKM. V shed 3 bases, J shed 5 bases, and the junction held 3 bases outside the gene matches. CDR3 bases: TGTGCCAGCAGTTTGGGGGGGGTGGAGACCCAGTACTTC. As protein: CASSLGGVETQYF.

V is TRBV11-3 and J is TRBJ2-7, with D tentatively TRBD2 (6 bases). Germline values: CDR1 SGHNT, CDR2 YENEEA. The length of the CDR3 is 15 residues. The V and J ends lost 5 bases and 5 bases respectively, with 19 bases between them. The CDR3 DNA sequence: TGTGCCAGCAGCCAGGCCGGGGGAATAGAGAACGAGCAGTACTTC. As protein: CASSQAGGIENEQYF.

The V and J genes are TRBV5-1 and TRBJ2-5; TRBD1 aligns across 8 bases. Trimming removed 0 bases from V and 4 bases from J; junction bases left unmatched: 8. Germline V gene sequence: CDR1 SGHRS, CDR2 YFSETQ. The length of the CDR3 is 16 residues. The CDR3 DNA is TGCGCCAGCAGCTTGGAGGCAGGGGGCGGAACAGAGACCCAGTACTTC. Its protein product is CASSLEAGGGTETQYF.

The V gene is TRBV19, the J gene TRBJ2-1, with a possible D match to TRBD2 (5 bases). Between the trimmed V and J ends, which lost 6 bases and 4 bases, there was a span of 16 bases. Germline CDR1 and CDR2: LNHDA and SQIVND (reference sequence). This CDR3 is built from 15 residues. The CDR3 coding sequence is TGTGCCAGTAGCCATAGAGCGGAAAAATACAATGAGCAGTTCTTC. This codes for CASSHRAEKYNEQFF.

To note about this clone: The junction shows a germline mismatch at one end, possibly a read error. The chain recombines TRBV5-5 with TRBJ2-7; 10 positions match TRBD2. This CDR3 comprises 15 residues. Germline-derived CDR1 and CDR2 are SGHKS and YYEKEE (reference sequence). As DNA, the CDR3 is TGTGCCAGCAGCCTACCTAGCGGGAGCTCCTACGGGCAGTACTTC. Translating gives CASSLPSGSSYGQYF.

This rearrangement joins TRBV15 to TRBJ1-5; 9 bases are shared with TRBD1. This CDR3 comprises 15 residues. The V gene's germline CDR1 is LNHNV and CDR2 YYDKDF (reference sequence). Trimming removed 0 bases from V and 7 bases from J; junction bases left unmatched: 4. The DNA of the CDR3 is TGTGCCACCAGCAGAGAGGGACAGGGAGGACAGCCCCAGCATTTT. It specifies CATSREGQGGQPQHF.

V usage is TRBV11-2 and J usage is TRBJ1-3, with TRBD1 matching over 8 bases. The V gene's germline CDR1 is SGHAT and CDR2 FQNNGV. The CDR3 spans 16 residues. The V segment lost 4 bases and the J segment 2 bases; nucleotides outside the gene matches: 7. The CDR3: CASSSGQGMTGNTIYF. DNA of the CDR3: TGTGCCAGCAGCTCCGGACAGGGTATGACTGGAAACACCATATATTTT.

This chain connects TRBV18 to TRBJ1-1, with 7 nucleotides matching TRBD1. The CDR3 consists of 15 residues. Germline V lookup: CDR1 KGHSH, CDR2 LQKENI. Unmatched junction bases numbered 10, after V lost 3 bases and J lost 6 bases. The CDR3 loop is CASSPLSGQFAEAFF. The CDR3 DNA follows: TGTGCCAGCTCACCTTTGTCGGGACAGTTCGCTGAAGCTTTCTTT.

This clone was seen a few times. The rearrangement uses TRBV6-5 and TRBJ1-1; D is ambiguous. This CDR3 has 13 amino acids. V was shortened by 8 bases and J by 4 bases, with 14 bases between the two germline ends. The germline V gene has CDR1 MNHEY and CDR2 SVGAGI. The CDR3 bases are TGTGCCAGCCGGTTGGGCGTGAGCACTGAAGCTTTCTTT. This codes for CASRLGVSTEAFF.

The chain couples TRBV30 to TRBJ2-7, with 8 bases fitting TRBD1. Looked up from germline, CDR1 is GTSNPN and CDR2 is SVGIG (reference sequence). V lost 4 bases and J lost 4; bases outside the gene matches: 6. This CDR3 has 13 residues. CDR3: CAWTPGGSYEQYF. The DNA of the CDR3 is TGTGCCTGGACCCCAGGGGGCTCTTACGAGCAGTACTTC.

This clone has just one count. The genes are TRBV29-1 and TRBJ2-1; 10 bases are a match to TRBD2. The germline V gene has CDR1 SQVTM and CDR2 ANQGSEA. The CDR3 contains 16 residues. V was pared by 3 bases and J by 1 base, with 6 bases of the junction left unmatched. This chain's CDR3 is CSVEHSGRLSYNEQFF. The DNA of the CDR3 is TGCAGCGTTGAGCATAGCGGGAGGCTTTCCTACAATGAGCAGTTCTTC.

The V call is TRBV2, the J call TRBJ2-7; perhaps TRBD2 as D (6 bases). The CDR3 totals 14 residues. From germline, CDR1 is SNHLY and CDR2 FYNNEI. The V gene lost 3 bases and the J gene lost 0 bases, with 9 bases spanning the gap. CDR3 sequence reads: CASSDSGYSYEQYF. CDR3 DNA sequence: TGTGCCAGCAGTGATAGCGGTTACTCCTACGAGCAGTACTTC.

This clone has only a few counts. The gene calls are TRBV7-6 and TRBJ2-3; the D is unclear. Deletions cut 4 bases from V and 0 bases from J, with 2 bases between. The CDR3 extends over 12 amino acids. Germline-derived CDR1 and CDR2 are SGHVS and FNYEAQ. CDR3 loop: CASSSSTDTQYF. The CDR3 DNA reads TGTGCCAGCAGCTCGAGCACAGATACGCAGTATTTT.

For the CDR3, the DNA is TGTGCCAGTAGCGGGAGTGGGGACATTCAGTACTTC. Protein: CASSGSGDIQYF. The rearrangement uses TRBV19 and TRBJ2-4; D may be TRBD2 (6 bases). The CDR3 covers 12 residues. Germline CDR1 reads LNHDA; CDR2 reads SQIVND (reference sequence). V lost 6 bases and J lost 8, with 11 bases in between.

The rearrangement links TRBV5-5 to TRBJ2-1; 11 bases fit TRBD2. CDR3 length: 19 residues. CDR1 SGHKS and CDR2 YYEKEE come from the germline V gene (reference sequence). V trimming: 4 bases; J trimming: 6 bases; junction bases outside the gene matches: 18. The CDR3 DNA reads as TGTGCCAGCAGCCCGTGGACAGGGAGGAGGCTAGCGGGAGGCAATGAGCAGTTCTTC. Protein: CASSPWTGRRLAGGNEQFF.

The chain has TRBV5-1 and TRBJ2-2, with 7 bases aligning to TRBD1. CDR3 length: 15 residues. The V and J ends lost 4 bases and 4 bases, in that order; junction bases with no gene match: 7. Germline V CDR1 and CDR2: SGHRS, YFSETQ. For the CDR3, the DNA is TGCGCCAGCAGCCTCCAGGGGGTGGCCACCGGGGAGCTGTTTTTT. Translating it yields CASSLQGVATGELFF.

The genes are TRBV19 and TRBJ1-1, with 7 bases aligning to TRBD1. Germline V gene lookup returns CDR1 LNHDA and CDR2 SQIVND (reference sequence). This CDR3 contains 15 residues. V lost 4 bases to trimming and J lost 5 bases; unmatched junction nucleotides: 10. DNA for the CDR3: TGTGCCAGTAGTAGGCTCCTCAGGGGGAGGACTGAAGCTTTCTTT. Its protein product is CASSRLLRGRTEAFF.

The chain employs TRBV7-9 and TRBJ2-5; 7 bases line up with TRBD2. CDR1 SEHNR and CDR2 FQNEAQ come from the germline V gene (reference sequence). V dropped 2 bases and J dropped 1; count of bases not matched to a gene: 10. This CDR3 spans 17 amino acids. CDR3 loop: CASSLIAPSGIQETQYF. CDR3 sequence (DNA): TGTGCCAGCAGCTTAATTGCTCCTAGCGGAATCCAAGAGACCCAGTACTTC.

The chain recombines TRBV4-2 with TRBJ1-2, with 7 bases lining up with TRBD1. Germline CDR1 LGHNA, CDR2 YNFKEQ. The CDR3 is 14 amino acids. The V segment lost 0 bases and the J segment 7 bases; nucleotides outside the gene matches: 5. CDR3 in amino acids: CASSQDRGSGGYTF. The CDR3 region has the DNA TGTGCCAGCAGCCAAGACAGGGGGAGTGGTGGCTACACCTTC.

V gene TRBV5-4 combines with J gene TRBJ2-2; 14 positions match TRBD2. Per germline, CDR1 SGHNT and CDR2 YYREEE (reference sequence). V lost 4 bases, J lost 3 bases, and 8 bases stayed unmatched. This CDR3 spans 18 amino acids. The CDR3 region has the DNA TGTGCCAGCAGCAAAAAGGGACTAGCGGGAGTTCACACCGGGGAGCTGTTTTTT. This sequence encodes CASSKKGLAGVHTGELFF. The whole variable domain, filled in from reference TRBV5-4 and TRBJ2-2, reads ETGVTQSPTHLIKTRGQQVTLRCSSQSGHNTVSWYQQALGQGPQFIFQYYREEENGRGNFPPRFSGLQFPNYSSELNVNALELDDSALYLCASSKKGLAGVHTGELFFGEGSRLTVL.